Reported below is one TCR beta chain. These data are taken from a study of blood T cell repertoires in COVID-19. As for the study in general: Some COVID-19 samples were acute and others convalescent; all came from the United States, Italy and Spain.

Using immunoSEQ multiplex PCR, the repertoire was profiled, and TCRdb retains in-frame clones only, with some absent. This table has fewer than 95,000 clones, 88% appearing once. Deletions cut 6 bases from V and 8 bases from J, with 10 bases between. The CDR3 totals 11 residues. This receptor was obtained from a man between 60 and 75 years old with acute or convalescent COVID-19. Input material: peripheral blood. The chain employs TRBV12-3 or TRBV12-4 and TRBJ1-1; D not resolved. The chain's CDR3 is CASSPGLEAFF. The CDR3 region has the DNA TGTGCCAGCAGCCCCGGACTCGAAGCTTTCTTT.